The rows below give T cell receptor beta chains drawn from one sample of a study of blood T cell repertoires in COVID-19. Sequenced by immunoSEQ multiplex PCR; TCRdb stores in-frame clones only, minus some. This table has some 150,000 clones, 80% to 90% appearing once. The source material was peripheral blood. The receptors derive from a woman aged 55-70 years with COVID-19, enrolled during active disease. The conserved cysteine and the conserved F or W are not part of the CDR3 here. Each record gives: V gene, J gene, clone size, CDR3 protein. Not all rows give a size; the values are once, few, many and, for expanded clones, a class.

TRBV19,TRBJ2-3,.,ASSRQGARVDTQY
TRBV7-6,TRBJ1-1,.,ASSLVQGATEAF
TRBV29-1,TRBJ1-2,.,SVGEQGGDYGYT
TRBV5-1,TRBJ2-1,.,ASSLASGGANEQF
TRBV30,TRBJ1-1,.,AWSRGQLNTEAF
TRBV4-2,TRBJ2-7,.,ASSLLRGMGYEQY
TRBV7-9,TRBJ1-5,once,ASSVDRLNQPQH
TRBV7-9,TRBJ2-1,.,ASSWGGLNNEQF
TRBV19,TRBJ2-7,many,ASSISLKDEQY
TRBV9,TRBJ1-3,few,ASSPVLSGNTIY
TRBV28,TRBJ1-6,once,ASSFIPRRGGESRSPLH
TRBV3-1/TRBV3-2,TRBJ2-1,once,ASSQDPAGHEQF
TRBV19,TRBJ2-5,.,ASSIGQGPAETQY
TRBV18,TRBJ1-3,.,ASSPRAGLSSGNTIY
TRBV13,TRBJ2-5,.,ASSLFWGRSETQY
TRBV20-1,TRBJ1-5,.,SASHGDGNQPQH
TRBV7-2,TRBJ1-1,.,ASSLGQGAWTEAF
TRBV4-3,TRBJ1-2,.,ASSHTTGAGGYT
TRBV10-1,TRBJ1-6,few,ASSDPDSPLH
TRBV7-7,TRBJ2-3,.,ASSPTGTGGHTDTQY
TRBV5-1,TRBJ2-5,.,ASRASGAQGETQY
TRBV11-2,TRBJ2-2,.,ASSLEEVRTNTGELF
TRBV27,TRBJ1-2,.,ASSLSRGSGGYT
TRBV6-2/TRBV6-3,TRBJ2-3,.,ASSYGGLAAQY
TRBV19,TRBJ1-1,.,ASSWGRGTEAF
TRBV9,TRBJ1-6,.,ASSLLQGGDSPLH
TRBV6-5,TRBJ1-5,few,ASSQGQGAQPQH
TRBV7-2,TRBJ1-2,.,ASSLAGHALGYGYT
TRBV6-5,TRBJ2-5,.,ASKGSLPEETQY
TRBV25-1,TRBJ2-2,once,ASSGEKQVAGELF
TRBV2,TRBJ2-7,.,ASSEQGPPYEQY
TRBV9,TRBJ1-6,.,ASNVAGQGYSPLH
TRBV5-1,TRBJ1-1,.,ASSSTGVNTEAF
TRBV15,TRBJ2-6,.,ATSRAWASGANVLT
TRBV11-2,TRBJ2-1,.,ASSLDRLAGGLEQF
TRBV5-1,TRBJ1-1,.,ASSPRPLTGEGNTEAF
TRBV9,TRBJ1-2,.,ASSVEGGANYGYT